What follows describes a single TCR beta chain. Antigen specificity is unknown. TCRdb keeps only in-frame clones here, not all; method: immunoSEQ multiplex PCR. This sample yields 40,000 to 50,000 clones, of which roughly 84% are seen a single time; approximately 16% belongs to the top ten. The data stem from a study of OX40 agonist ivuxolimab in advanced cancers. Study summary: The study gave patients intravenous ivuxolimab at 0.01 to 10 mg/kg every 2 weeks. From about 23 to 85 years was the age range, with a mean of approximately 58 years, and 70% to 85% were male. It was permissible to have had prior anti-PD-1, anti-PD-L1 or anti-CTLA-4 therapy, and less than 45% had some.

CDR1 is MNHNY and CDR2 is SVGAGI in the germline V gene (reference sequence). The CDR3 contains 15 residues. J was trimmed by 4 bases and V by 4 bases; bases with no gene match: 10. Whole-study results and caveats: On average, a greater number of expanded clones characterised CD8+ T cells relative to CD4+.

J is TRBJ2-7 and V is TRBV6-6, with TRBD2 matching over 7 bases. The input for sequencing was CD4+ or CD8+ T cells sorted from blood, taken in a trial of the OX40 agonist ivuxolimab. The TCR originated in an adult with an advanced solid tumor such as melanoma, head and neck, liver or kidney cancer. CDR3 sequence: CASSSTGLVGYEQYF. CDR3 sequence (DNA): TGTGCCAGCAGTTCTACCGGACTAGTCGGGTACGAGCAGTACTTC.